This note documents a single T cell receptor (beta chain) sequence. Its antigen is not known. TCRdb fed the RT-PCR reads into MiXCR, producing one record per CDR3 protein. The sample lists 430,000 or so distinct CDR3 sequences; approximately 10% were seen once. This specimen comes from a study of response to subunit inactivated influenza vaccine. Study outcomes and limitations: Authors suggested few new T cells are recruited by each seasonal influenza vaccination.

The sequence came from a man in his fifties or sixties who received an inactivated influenza vaccine. The sample consisted of PBMCs from blood, taken more than 35 days after vaccination.

The CDR3 DNA is TGCAGTGCTAGGCCACCAGCGGGGGGCTCGTATGGTGGGGAGCTGTTTTTT. Protein product: CSARPPAGGSYGGELFF. This rearrangement joins TRBV20-1 to TRBJ2-2; the match to TRBD2 covers 9 bases. CDR3 length equals 17 residues. The germline CDR1 and CDR2 sequences are DFQATT and SNEGSKA (reference sequence). Trimming took 3 bases from V and 8 from J; bases not matched to a gene: 16.